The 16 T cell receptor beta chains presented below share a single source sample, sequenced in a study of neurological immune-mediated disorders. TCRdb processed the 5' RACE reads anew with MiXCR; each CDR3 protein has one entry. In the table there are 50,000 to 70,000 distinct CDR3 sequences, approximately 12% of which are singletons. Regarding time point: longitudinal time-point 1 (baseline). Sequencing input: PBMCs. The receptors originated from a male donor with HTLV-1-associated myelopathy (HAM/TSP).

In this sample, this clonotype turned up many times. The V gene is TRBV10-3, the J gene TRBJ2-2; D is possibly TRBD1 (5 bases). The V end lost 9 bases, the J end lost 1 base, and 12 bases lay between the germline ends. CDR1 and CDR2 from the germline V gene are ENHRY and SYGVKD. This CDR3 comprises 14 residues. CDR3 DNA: TGTGCCATGCAACCGCAGGGGAACACCGGGGAGCTGTTTTTT. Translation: CAMQPQGNTGELFF.

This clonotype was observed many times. The chain's CDR3 is CASSLAGNQPQHF. The CDR3 region has the DNA TGCGCCAGCAGCTTGGCCGGTAATCAGCCCCAGCATTTT. This chain joins TRBV5-1 and TRBJ1-5; D is ambiguous. Germline CDR1 is SGHRS and CDR2 is YFSETQ. Trimming removed 0 bases from V and 4 bases from J, with 5 bases in between. The CDR3 contains 13 residues.

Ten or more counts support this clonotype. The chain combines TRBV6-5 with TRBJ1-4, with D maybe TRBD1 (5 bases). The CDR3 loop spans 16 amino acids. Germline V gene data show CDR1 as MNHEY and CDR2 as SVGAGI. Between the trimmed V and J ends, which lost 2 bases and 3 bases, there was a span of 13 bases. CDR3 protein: CASSYQPTVANEKLFF. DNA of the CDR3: TGTGCCAGCAGTTACCAACCGACAGTCGCTAATGAAAAACTGTTTTTT.

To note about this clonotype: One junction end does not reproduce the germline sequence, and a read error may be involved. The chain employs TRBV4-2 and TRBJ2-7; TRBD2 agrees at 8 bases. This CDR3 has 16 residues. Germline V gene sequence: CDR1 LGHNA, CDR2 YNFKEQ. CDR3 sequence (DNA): TGTGCCATCAGCCCGGACCTGAGCGGGGGCCCCTACGAGCAGTACTTC. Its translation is CAISPDLSGGPYEQYF.

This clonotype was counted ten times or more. The CDR3, as DNA: TGCAGCGTTGACGCTCAGGGACCTAACTATGGCTACACCTTC. Protein: CSVDAQGPNYGYTF. The chain joins TRBV29-1 to TRBJ1-2; TRBD1 is a possible D gene (5 bases). This CDR3 is built from 14 residues. The V and J ends lost 3 bases and 0 bases respectively, with 11 bases between them. The V gene's germline CDR1 is SQVTM and CDR2 ANQGSEA.

The CDR3 loop reads CASSPRTGEAFF. Written as DNA, the CDR3 is TGTGCCAGCTCACCCAGGACAGGGGAAGCTTTCTTT. The V and J genes are TRBV18 and TRBJ1-1, with 8 positions matching TRBD1. Germline assignment: CDR1 KGHSH and CDR2 LQKENI. CDR3 size: 12 residues. V lost 3 bases to trimming and J lost 8 bases; unmatched junction nucleotides: 2.

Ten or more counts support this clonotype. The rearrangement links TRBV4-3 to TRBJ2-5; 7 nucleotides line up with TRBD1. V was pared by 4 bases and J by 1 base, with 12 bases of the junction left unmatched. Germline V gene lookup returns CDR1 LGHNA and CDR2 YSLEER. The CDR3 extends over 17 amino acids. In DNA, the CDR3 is TGCGCCAGCAGCCGGCAGGTGTACGGACAGGTCCAAGAGACCCAGTACTTC. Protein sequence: CASSRQVYGQVQETQYF.

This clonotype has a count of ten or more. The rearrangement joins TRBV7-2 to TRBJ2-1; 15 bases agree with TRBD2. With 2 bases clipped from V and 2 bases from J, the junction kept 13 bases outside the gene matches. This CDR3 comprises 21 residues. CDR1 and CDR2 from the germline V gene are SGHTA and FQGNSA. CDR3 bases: TGTGCCAGCAGCTTAAGTATGCCCCGGACTAGCGGGGGGGCCACCTACAATGAGCAGTTCTTC. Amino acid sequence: CASSLSMPRTSGGATYNEQFF.

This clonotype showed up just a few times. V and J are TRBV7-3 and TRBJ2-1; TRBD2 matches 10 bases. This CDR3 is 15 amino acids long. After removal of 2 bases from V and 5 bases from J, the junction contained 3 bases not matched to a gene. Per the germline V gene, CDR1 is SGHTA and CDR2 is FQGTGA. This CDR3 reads CASSLQRGGNNEQFF. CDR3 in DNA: TGTGCCAGCAGCTTACAGCGGGGGGGAAACAATGAGCAGTTCTTC.

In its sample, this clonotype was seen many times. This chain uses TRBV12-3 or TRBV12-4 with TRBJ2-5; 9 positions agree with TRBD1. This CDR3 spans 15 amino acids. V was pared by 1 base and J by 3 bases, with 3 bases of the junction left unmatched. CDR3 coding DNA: TGTGCCAGCAGTTTAGTCAGGACAGGGGAAGAGACCCAGTACTTC. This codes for CASSLVRTGEETQYF.

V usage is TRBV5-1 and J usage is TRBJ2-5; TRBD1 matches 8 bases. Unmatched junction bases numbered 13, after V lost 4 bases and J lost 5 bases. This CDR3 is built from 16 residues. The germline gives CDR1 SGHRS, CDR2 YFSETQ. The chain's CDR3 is CASSRISGQEMETQYF. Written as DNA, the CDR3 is TGCGCCAGCAGCCGGATTTCGGGACAGGAGATGGAGACCCAGTACTTC. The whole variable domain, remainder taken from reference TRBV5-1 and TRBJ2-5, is KAGVTQTPRYLIKTRGQQVTLSCSPISGHRSVSWYQQTPGQGLQFLFEYFSETQRNKGNFPGRFSGRQFSNSRSEMNVSTLELGDSALYLCASSRISGQEMETQYFGPGTRLLVL.

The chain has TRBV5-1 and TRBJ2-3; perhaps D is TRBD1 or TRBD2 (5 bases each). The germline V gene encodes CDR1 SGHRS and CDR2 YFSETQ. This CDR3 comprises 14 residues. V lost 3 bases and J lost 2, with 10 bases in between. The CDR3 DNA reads TGCGCCAGCAGCTCCGGGACCTACACAGATACGCAGTATTTT. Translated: CASSSGTYTDTQYF. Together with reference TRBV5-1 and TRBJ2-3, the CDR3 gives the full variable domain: KAGVTQTPRYLIKTRGQQVTLSCSPISGHRSVSWYQQTPGQGLQFLFEYFSETQRNKGNFPGRFSGRQFSNSRSEMNVSTLELGDSALYLCASSSGTYTDTQYFGPGTRLTVL.

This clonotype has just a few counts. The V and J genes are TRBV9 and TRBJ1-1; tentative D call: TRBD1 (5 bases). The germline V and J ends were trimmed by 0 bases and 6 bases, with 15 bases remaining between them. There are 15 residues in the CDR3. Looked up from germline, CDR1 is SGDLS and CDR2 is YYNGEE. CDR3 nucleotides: TGTGCCAGCAGCGTAGTTGGGGCCCTCGGGGCTGAAGCTTTCTTT. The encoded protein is CASSVVGALGAEAFF.

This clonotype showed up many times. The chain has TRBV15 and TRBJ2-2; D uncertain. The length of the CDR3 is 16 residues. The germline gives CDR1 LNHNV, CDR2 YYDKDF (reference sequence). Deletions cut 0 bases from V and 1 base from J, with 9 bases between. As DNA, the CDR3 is TGTGCCACCAGCAGAGATACGCGGCAGAACACCGGGGAGCTGTTTTTT. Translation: CATSRDTRQNTGELFF.

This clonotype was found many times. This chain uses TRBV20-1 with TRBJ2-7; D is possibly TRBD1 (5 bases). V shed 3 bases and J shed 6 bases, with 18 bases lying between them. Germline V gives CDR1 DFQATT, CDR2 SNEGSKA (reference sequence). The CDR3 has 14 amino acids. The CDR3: CSARAPSQGGEQYF. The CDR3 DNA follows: TGCAGTGCTAGGGCCCCCTCCCAGGGCGGCGAGCAGTACTTC.

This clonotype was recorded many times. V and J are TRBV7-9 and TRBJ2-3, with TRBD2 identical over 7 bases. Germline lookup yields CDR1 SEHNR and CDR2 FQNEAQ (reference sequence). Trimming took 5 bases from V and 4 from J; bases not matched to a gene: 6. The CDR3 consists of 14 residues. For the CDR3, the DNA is TGTGCCAGCAGCCTACTAGCGATCCCAGATACGCAGTATTTT. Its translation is CASSLLAIPDTQYF.